The 8 T cell receptor beta chains below come from one sample, sequenced in a study of T cell changes during pregnancy in multiple sclerosis. Sequencing used immunoSEQ multiplex PCR; TCRdb keeps in-frame clones, though not all of them. The repertoire holds 20,000 to 25,000 clones, with around 93% as singletons. This specimen was CD4+ T cells from peripheral blood mononuclear cells, taken in the third trimester of pregnancy. Receptors were obtained from a female donor with multiple sclerosis, enrolled in a pregnancy study.

This clone was counted a few times. The V call is TRBV27, the J call TRBJ1-6, with D perhaps matching TRBD1 (6 bases). From germline, CDR1 is MNHEY and CDR2 SMNVEV (reference sequence). CDR3 length: 13 amino acids. The V end lost 4 bases, the J end lost 13 bases, and 14 bases lay between the germline ends. The CDR3 DNA follows: TGTGCCAGCAGTTATGGGACATGGTCCCCCCTCCACTTT. Protein: CASSYGTWSPLHF.

The gene calls are TRBV9 and TRBJ2-1; D possibly corresponds to TRBD2 (5 bases). Germline V gene lookup returns CDR1 SGDLS and CDR2 YYNGEE. The length of the CDR3 is 14 residues. Trimming left V 3 bases short and J 4 bases short, with 11 bases between. The CDR3 spells CASSAEGVYNEQFF. CDR3 coding DNA: TGTGCCAGCAGCGCCGAGGGAGTATACAATGAGCAGTTCTTC.

This clone appeared once. The CDR3 nucleotides read TGCGCCTCGGGGGGGGGCTGGGGCGTGGGCAATCAGCCCCAGCATTTT. Translation gives CASGGGWGVGNQPQHF. V and J are TRBV4-1 and TRBJ1-5; D perhaps matches TRBD1 (6 bases). The V end lost 11 bases, the J end lost 2 bases, and 22 bases lay between the germline ends. Germline V CDR1 and CDR2: MGHRA, YSYEKL. The CDR3 consists of 16 residues.

This chain links TRBV5-1 with TRBJ2-7; 7 bases map to TRBD2. Germline-derived CDR1 and CDR2 are SGHRS and YFSETQ. J lost 5 bases, V lost 6 bases, and 11 bases had no gene match. The CDR3 totals 14 residues. The CDR3 nucleotides read TGCGCCAGCAAGGGTGAAGGCCGGGGGGACGAGCAGTACTTC. Amino acids: CASKGEGRGDEQYF.

V is TRBV10-1 and J is TRBJ1-1, with D unclear. The CDR3 extends over 13 amino acids. Trimming removed 4 bases at V and 1 base at J, with 7 bases between. CDR1 and CDR2 (germline): WNHNN, SYGVQD (reference sequence). In DNA form, the CDR3 reads TGCGCCAGCAGTGGTAACAGGAACACTGAAGCTTTCTTT. It is translated as CASSGNRNTEAFF.

This sequence joins TRBV29-1 and TRBJ1-2; D may be TRBD1 (5 bases). CDR3 size: 14 residues. CDR1 is SQVTM and CDR2 is ANQGSEA in the germline V gene. V lost 3 bases and J 3 bases, leaving 14 bases between the germline ends. For the CDR3, the DNA is TGCAGCGTTGAGCCCGGGCGGGGCTACTATGGCTACACCTTC. The encoded protein is CSVEPGRGYYGYTF.

The rearrangement uses TRBV5-8 and TRBJ2-2, with 10 bases that match TRBD1. Germline assignment: CDR1 SGHTS and CDR2 YDEGEE. CDR3 size: 16 residues. The J segment lost 2 bases and the V segment lost 6 bases, leaving 7 bases of the junction unmatched. CDR3 loop: CASNRQGARNTGELFF. The CDR3 DNA reads TGTGCCAGCAACCGACAGGGGGCACGAAACACCGGGGAGCTGTTTTTT.

The chain links TRBV27 to TRBJ1-6; perhaps TRBD1 as D (5 bases). From germline, CDR1 is MNHEY and CDR2 SMNVEV (reference sequence). The CDR3 length is 17 residues. Deletions cut 2 bases from V and 14 bases from J, with 25 bases between. In nucleotides, the CDR3 is TGTGCCAGCAGTTTAAGGGCCCCTTCGATTCAGGGCAGATCCCTCCACTTT. Translation gives CASSLRAPSIQGRSLHF.